This TCR beta chain was captured by sequencing in a study of blood T cell repertoires in COVID-19. Study summary: PBMCs, B-cell-depleted T cells, or T cells provided the cDNA or gDNA that made up the material.

The table lists this clone with a count of one. One Seattle source followed patients from active infection through their disease course. In the original analysis: Reference gene primer amplification gave estimated nucleated cell counts. Profiling relied on immunoSEQ multiplex PCR, and the TCRdb table lists in-frame clones only, not all of them. That table furnishes V, J and clone size, whereas the DNA furnished D and trimming. The data contain roughly 250,000 clones, 70% to 90% of them seen just once; the ten biggest clones take up approximately 12%. The CDR3 covers 15 residues. In germline, CDR1 is LNHDA, CDR2 SQIVND (reference sequence). Trimming shortened V by 3 bases and J by 2 bases, and 13 bases separated the two germline ends.

This sequence originates from a woman aged 25 to 39 with COVID-19, enrolled during active disease. Sequenced input: peripheral blood. This chain uses TRBV19 with TRBJ1-1; TRBD1 might be the D (5 bases). As DNA, the CDR3 is TGTGCCAGTAGTATTAACGGACAACCAAACACTGAAGCTTTCTTT. Protein product: CASSINGQPNTEAFF.